This is a list of T cell receptor beta chains from one sample in a study of OX40 agonist ivuxolimab in advanced cancers. Here immunoSEQ multiplex PCR was the method, and the copy in TCRdb shows in-frame clones only, minus some. The data show about 16,000 clones, 90% seen once. The sample consisted of CD4+ or CD8+ T cells sorted from blood, taken in a trial of the OX40 agonist ivuxolimab. The source is an adult with an advanced solid tumor such as melanoma, head and neck, liver or kidney cancer. Both conserved end residues are part of each CDR3. The order of the fields is D gene, V gene, J gene, clone size, CDR3 length, CDR3 DNA, CDR3 protein. A D gene is named only where the DNA matches it firmly. Size tells how often a clone was seen (once, few, many) or the class of an expanded clone, and some rows leave it out.

TRBD2	TRBV5-1	TRBJ2-1	-	15	TGCGCCAGCAGCTCAAGACTAGCGGGAGGCTATGAGCAGTTCTTC	CASSSRLAGGYEQFF
-	TRBV11-1	TRBJ2-2	-	13	TGTGCCAGCAGCGTGGGACTGCCCGGGGAGCTGTTTTTT	CASSVGLPGELFF
TRBD2	TRBV4-3	TRBJ2-5	-	17	TGCGCCAGCAGCCAATGGGGACTAGCGGGGGGTTTGGAGACCCAGTACTTC	CASSQWGLAGGLETQYF
-	TRBV29-1	TRBJ1-1	-	13	TGCAGCGTTGAAAGGCCGTCGAACACTGAAGCTTTCTTT	CSVERPSNTEAFF
-	TRBV18	TRBJ2-3	-	11	TGTGCCAGCTCAACGGCAGATACGCAGTATTTT	CASSTADTQYF
TRBD2	TRBV5-1	TRBJ2-1	-	16	TGCGCCAGCAGCTTATCTACTAGCGGCTCCTACAATGAGCAGTTCTTC	CASSLSTSGSYNEQFF
-	TRBV28	TRBJ2-1	-	15	TGTGCCAGCAGTTTATTAGGGACATACGTTGATGAGCAGTTCTTC	CASSLLGTYVDEQFF
-	TRBV7-2	TRBJ2-3	once	14	TGTGCCAGCAGCTTTACCAGTGGGCAGGGTACGCAGTATTTT	CASSFTSGQGTQYF
-	TRBV29-1	TRBJ2-5	few	15	TGCAGCGTTGAAGACCCTTTCGACAAGCAAGAGACCCAGTACTTC	CSVEDPFDKQETQYF
-	TRBV28	TRBJ1-1	-	11	TGTGCCAGCAGTACCCACACTGAAGCTTTCTTT	CASSTHTEAFF
-	TRBV27	TRBJ2-2	-	14	TGTGCCAGCAGTTTTTTTGTGAACACCGGGGAGCTGTTTTTT	CASSFFVNTGELFF
-	TRBV11-2	TRBJ1-1	-	14	TGTGCCAGCAGCCTTTCGGTCCCGAACACTGAAGCTTTCTTT	CASSLSVPNTEAFF
-	TRBV6-1	TRBJ1-1	-	15	TGTGCCAGCAGCATTACCAGGGGAGGGAACACTGAAGCTTTCTTT	CASSITRGGNTEAFF
-	TRBV4-1	TRBJ2-4	-	18	TGCGCCAGCAGCCAAGATTTAAAGCTCCTCCTAGCCAAAAACATTCAGTACTTC	CASSQDLKLLLAKNIQYF
-	TRBV5-1	TRBJ2-7	once	14	TGCGCCAGCACGTCCGGACCGTCGACCTACGAGCAGTACTTC	CASTSGPSTYEQYF
TRBD1	TRBV4-1	TRBJ2-1	-	13	TGCGCCAGCAGCCAGACAGGGGAGAATGAGCAGTTCTTC	CASSQTGENEQFF
-	TRBV2	TRBJ2-2	-	9	TGTGCCGGGGCCGGGGAGCTGTTTTTT	CAGAGELFF
-	TRBV5-1	TRBJ2-7	-	15	TGCGCCAGCAGCTTGGTCGGGACTCCATCCTACGAGCAGTACTTC	CASSLVGTPSYEQYF
TRBD2	TRBV5-4	TRBJ2-1	-	16	TGTGCCAGCAGCCCCGGGGGGGGATCTTCCTACAATGAGCAGTTCTTC	CASSPGGGSSYNEQFF
-	TRBV7-9	TRBJ2-1	-	13	TGTGCCAGCAATTGGGTAGGCGACCATGAGCAGTTCTTC	CASNWVGDHEQFF
-	TRBV7-6	TRBJ1-4	-	13	TGTGCCAGTGGGGCCGGAACTAATGAAAAACTGTTTTTT	CASGAGTNEKLFF
-	TRBV21-1	TRBJ1-5	-	20	TGTGCCAGCAGCAAAGACGTAAAGGGGGCGATTGGTAGTTGCAATCAGCCCCAGCATTTT	CASSKDVKGAIGSCNQPQHF
TRBD1	TRBV10-2	TRBJ2-7	-	14	TGCGCCAGCAGTGTGGACAGGGGGCATTTCGAGCAGTACTTC	CASSVDRGHFEQYF
TRBD2	TRBV7-9	TRBJ2-1	-	13	TGTGCCAGCAGCTTAGTGGGACTAGCGGAGCAGTTCTTC	CASSLVGLAEQFF
TRBD2	TRBV7-9	TRBJ2-1	-	16	TGTGCCAGCAGCTGGGAGGGACTAGCGGCCTACAATGAGCAGTTCTTC	CASSWEGLAAYNEQFF
-	TRBV6-5	TRBJ2-7	once	12	TGTGCCAGCAGTCAGGACAGCTACGAGCAGTACTTC	CASSQDSYEQYF
TRBD2	TRBV27	TRBJ2-1	-	15	TGTGCCAGCAGTTTAGGGACTAGCGGAAACAATGAGCAGTTCTTC	CASSLGTSGNNEQFF
-	TRBV7-2	TRBJ2-1	-	13	TGTGCCAGCAGCTTAGCCACAGGGATTGAGCAGTTCTTC	CASSLATGIEQFF
TRBD2	TRBV29-1	TRBJ2-1	-	15	TGCAGCGTTGAAGACGGACTAGCGGGAGCCCTTGAGCAGTTCTTC	CSVEDGLAGALEQFF
TRBD2	TRBV5-8	TRBJ2-2	-	15	TGTGCCAGCACGGCTAGCGGGAGGTTGACCGGGGAGCTGTTTTTT	CASTASGRLTGELFF
-	TRBV6-5	TRBJ1-1	-	13	TGTGCCAGCAGTCTGGGACAGAACACTGAAGCTTTCTTT	CASSLGQNTEAFF
-	TRBV2	TRBJ2-7	-	14	TGTGCCAGCAGTGAAACTGGGCAGTCCTACGAGCAGTACTTC	CASSETGQSYEQYF
TRBD1	TRBV6-5	TRBJ1-1	-	14	TGTGCCAGCAGCTACGGACAGGGGAACACTGAAGCTTTCTTT	CASSYGQGNTEAFF
TRBD1	TRBV9	TRBJ2-4	-	15	TGTGCCAGCAGCCTGGGACAGGGTGGGGGAAACATTCAGTACTTC	CASSLGQGGGNIQYF
-	TRBV9	TRBJ2-7	-	13	TGTGCCAGCAGCGTAGGAGGCTCCTACGAGCAGTACTTC	CASSVGGSYEQYF
TRBD1	TRBV19	TRBJ1-1	-	16	TGTGCCAGTAGTATAGCCCAGGGACAGAAGAACACTGAAGCTTTCTTT	CASSIAQGQKNTEAFF
TRBD2	TRBV11-3	TRBJ2-2	-	19	TGTGCCAGCAGCTCCCATCCCCTAGCGGGAGGCCCGAACACCGGGGAGCTGTTTTTT	CASSSHPLAGGPNTGELFF
TRBD2	TRBV2	TRBJ2-7	-	16	TGTGCCAGCAGTGTCGGACTAGCGGAGGGGTCCTACGAGCAGTACTTC	CASSVGLAEGSYEQYF
TRBD2	TRBV6-5	TRBJ2-5	-	14	TGTGCCAGCAGCGAACTAGCGGAACAAGAGACCCAGTACTTC	CASSELAEQETQYF
-	TRBV4-2	TRBJ2-3	-	12	TGTGCCAGCAGCTTGTTCCCAGATACGCAGTATTTT	CASSLFPDTQYF
TRBD2	TRBV27	TRBJ2-7	-	14	TGTGCCAGCAGTTATAGCGGGAGTCTGTACGAGCAGTACTTC	CASSYSGSLYEQYF
TRBD1	TRBV11-1	TRBJ1-1	once	15	TGTGCCAGCAGCCAAGGAGCAGGGGGGAACACTGAAGCTTTCTTT	CASSQGAGGNTEAFF
-	TRBV5-4	TRBJ1-2	-	15	TGTGCCAGCAGCCGAGGGCGGATAGCTAACTATGGCTACACCTTC	CASSRGRIANYGYTF